This TCR beta chain emerged from a study of radiotherapy plus CTLA-4 blockade in lung cancer. The wider study: Objective responses were observed in 15% to 20% of patients, and disease control was achieved by just over 30%. Findings and caveats of the study: Expansion of tumor-derived TCR clones was observed in blood after radiotherapy plus ipilimumab. According to reports, early shifts in blood T cell clones, alongside interferon-beta, forecast response most accurately.

Germline loops: CDR1 MDHEN, CDR2 SYDVKM. The CDR3 has 16 amino acids. V lost 5 bases, J lost 2 bases, and 16 bases lay in between. Comments on this clone: Its antigen is unidentified.

Profiling relied on immunoSEQ multiplex PCR, and the TCRdb table lists in-frame clones only, not all of them. The repertoire has 56,000 or so clones, 70% to 85% of them found once; the top ten carry 3% to 4%. The TCR sequence derives from a human donor with non-small cell lung cancer who had a partial response to radiotherapy plus ipilimumab. The sequences come from peripheral blood, collected from a patient treated with radiotherapy plus ipilimumab. The rearrangement joins TRBV28 to TRBJ2-4; maybe TRBD2 (6 bases). The CDR3 protein is CASSLVGGTTKNIQYF. The CDR3 DNA sequence: TGTGCCAGCAGTCTAGTGGGGGGAACAACCAAAAACATTCAGTACTTC.